Given below is one T cell receptor (beta chain) in context. The data were taken from a study of blood T cell repertoires in COVID-19. At the level of the study: Samples of COVID-19 (acute and convalescent) were obtained from the United States, Italy and Spain. Nucleic acid was either cDNA or gDNA, and it came from T cells, B-cell-depleted T cells, or PBMCs.

Original methodology: For nucleated cells, counts were estimated from reference gene primer amplification. Profiled with immunoSEQ multiplex PCR; TCRdb holds only in-frame clones, not every one. V and J calls and clone size come straight from that table; D and trimming were deduced from the DNA. The repertoire holds approximately 72,000 clones, with roughly 88% as singletons. Germline CDR1 is MGHDK and CDR2 is SYGVNS. V dropped 4 bases and J dropped 1; count of bases not matched to a gene: 11. The CDR3 length is 17 residues. The chain has TRBV25-1 and TRBJ2-7, with 9 bases matching TRBD1. The TCR originated in a man in his forties or fifties with acute or convalescent COVID-19. The sample taken for sequencing was peripheral blood. CDR3 nucleotides: TGTGCCAGCAGTGGCCGGACAGGGGAGCTGGTGTCCTACGAGCAGTACTTC. It codes for CASSGRTGELVSYEQYF.